The present T cell receptor beta chain was sequenced within a study of cytomegalovirus exposure and HLA in healthy donors. Broader study findings: Most TCRs appeared rarely, but some public TCRs recurred in many donors.

Vbeta (60) and Jbeta (13) primers were used in the PCR. This table comes from immunoSEQ multiplex PCR, and its TCRdb copy is limited to in-frame clones, with some not included. The data show roughly 62,000 clones, about 77% seen once. Unmatched junction bases numbered 5, after V lost 6 bases and J lost 1 base. CDR1 and CDR2 (germline): MDHEN, SYDVKM. This CDR3 comprises 14 residues. A word on this clone: Antigen specificity is unknown.

Healthy people donating bone marrow made up the donors. The chain carries TRBV28 and TRBJ1-2, with 7 bases fitting TRBD1. The TCR was taken from a woman in her thirties in good health and CMV-seronegative. Sequencing used PBMCs. The CDR3 is CASRTGTYNYGYTF. CDR3 nucleotides: TGTGCCAGCAGGACAGGGACCTATAACTATGGCTACACCTTC.